The next 3 T cell receptor beta chains were all read from a single sample in a study of T-cell reconstitution after alpha-beta-depleted transplantation in children. The authors prepared the TCRbeta library with unique molecular identifiers. TCRdb reprocessed the PCR reads with MiXCR, giving one entry per CDR3 protein. The sample has 480,000 or so distinct CDR3 sequences; roughly a tenth are singletons. Sequenced here: PBMCs, sampled before TCRalphabeta/CD19-depleted stem cell transplant. These receptors were taken from a child aged 2 to 10 with inherited bone marrow failure, due to receive a stem cell transplant.

This clonotype was seen at least ten times. The chain is built from TRBV21-1 and TRBJ2-7. TRBV21-1 is a pseudogene locus. The CDR3 loop spans 14 amino acids. Here the CDR3 DNA reads TGTGCCAGCAGCAAAGTTGCAGGTTACTACGAGCAGTACTTC. It is translated as CASSKVAGYYEQYF.

This clonotype was detected ten times or more. V usage is TRBV7-2 and J usage is TRBJ2-3; D may be TRBD2 (5 bases). Between the trimmed V and J ends, which lost 5 bases and 7 bases, there was a span of 22 bases. Germline V gene lookup returns CDR1 SGHTA and CDR2 FQGNSA. This CDR3 is built from 16 residues. The CDR3 sequence is CASSPGRAFGMYTQYF. CDR3 nucleotide sequence: TGTGCCAGCAGCCCCGGGCGGGCGTTTGGGATGTATACGCAGTATTTT.

This clonotype appeared many times. This sequence joins TRBV12-3 or TRBV12-4 and TRBJ1-5; 7 bases align to TRBD1. J was trimmed by 2 bases and V by 6 bases; bases with no gene match: 4. This CDR3 contains 14 residues. The CDR3 sequence is CASSYDRGNQPQHF. In DNA, the CDR3 is TGTGCCAGCAGCTATGACAGGGGCAATCAGCCCCAGCATTTT.